The rows below give T cell receptor beta chains drawn from one sample of a study of blood T cell repertoires in COVID-19. TCRdb's copy holds only in-frame clones and misses some; the assay was immunoSEQ multiplex PCR. The sample holds roughly 85,000 clones, 77% seen once. Sequenced material: peripheral blood. These receptors were taken from a human donor in a cohort sampled during active COVID-19. Both conserved end residues are part of each CDR3. Each record gives: D gene, J gene, clone size, V gene, CDR3 DNA, CDR3 protein. A D gene is named only where the DNA matches it firmly. The size of a clone is reported for some rows only, either as once, few or many, or as a class for expanded clones.

>TRBD2|TRBJ2-7|few|TRBV19
TGTGCCACCCGGACTAGCGGGGGGGCCTCCTTCTACGAGCAGTACTTC
CATRTSGGASFYEQYF
>TRBD1|TRBJ1-1|NA|TRBV12-3/TRBV12-4
TGTGCCAGCAGTTTGGCAGGGGGGACTGAAGCTTTCTTT
CASSLAGGTEAFF
>NA|TRBJ1-3|few|TRBV5-4
TGTGCCAGCAGAGAACAGGGAGATGGAAACACCATATATTTT
CASREQGDGNTIYF
>NA|TRBJ1-4|NA|TRBV5-1
TGCGCCAGCAGCTTAGCAACAACTAATGAAAAACTGTTTTTT
CASSLATTNEKLFF
>NA|TRBJ1-1|NA|TRBV2
TGTGCCAGCAGTGTTACGTCTCCGTCGGTGAACACTGAAGCTTTCTTT
CASSVTSPSVNTEAFF
>NA|TRBJ1-4|once|TRBV6-1
TGTGCCAGCAGTGAAATCGTGGAAAAACTGTTTTTT
CASSEIVEKLFF
>NA|TRBJ1-6|NA|TRBV7-9
TGTGCCAGCAGCCAGGACAGCAATAATTCACCCCTCCACTTT
CASSQDSNNSPLHF
>TRBD2|TRBJ2-3|NA|TRBV18
TGTGCCAGCTCACCACTTGGAAGGACTAGCGGAACCTATAGCACAGATACGCAGTATTTT
CASSPLGRTSGTYSTDTQYF
>TRBD1|TRBJ1-5|NA|TRBV7-8
TGTGCCAGCAGCTTTGGGACAGGGGTCCATCAGCCCCAGCATTTT
CASSFGTGVHQPQHF
>NA|TRBJ2-7|few|TRBV4-2
TGTGCCAGCAGCCAAGAGCGGGCCCCTCGCCCCTACGAGCAGTACTTC
CASSQERAPRPYEQYF
>NA|TRBJ1-1|once|TRBV7-3
TGTGCCAGCAGCTTAAAGAGTGAGACTGAAGCTTTCTTT
CASSLKSETEAFF
>NA|TRBJ2-1|NA|TRBV4-1
TGCGCCAGCACCAAAAGCCAATCGAGTGAGCAGTTCTTC
CASTKSQSSEQFF
>TRBD2|TRBJ2-5|NA|TRBV11-2
TGTGCCAGCAGCTTGCAGGGACTAGTGGAGACCCAGTACTTC
CASSLQGLVETQYF
>NA|TRBJ2-5|NA|TRBV11-2
TGTGCCAGCAGCTTACGGGAGACCCAGTACTTC
CASSLRETQYF
>NA|TRBJ1-2|NA|TRBV6-5
TGTGCCAGCAGTTTTTTTCTCCCGGGACAACCTGGCTACACCTTC
CASSFFLPGQPGYTF
>TRBD1|TRBJ2-6|NA|TRBV7-6
TGTGCCAGCAGCTTATTGGCCCAATACCGGACAGGGGTGAACTCTGGGGCCAACGTCCTGACTTTC
CASSLLAQYRTGVNSGANVLTF
>NA|TRBJ2-2|NA|TRBV28
TGTGCCAGCTTCTCGCGCGATTCAACCGGGGAGCTGTTTTTT
CASFSRDSTGELFF
>TRBD1|TRBJ1-2|few|TRBV7-9
TGTGCCAGCAGCCTCGGGACAGGAGCTCAACTACACTATGGCTACACCTTC
CASSLGTGAQLHYGYTF
>NA|TRBJ1-5|NA|TRBV4-1
TGCGCCAGCAGCCAAGATTTGGGATCACAGGGCAATCAGCCCCAGCATTTT
CASSQDLGSQGNQPQHF
>TRBD1|TRBJ2-5|NA|TRBV6-6
TGTGCCAGCGGAAGACAGGGGGCCCAAGAGACCCAGTACTTC
CASGRQGAQETQYF
>TRBD1|TRBJ1-4|few|TRBV2
TGTGCCAGCAATAAACAGGGGGCAACTAATGAAAAACTGTTTTTT
CASNKQGATNEKLFF
>NA|TRBJ1-6|NA|TRBV5-8
TGTGCCAGCAGCTCCCAGGTCGCCAATTCACCCCTCCACTTT
CASSSQVANSPLHF
>NA|TRBJ1-4|once|TRBV6-5
TGTGCCAGCAAGGGGGGGTGGCAAAAACTGTTTTTT
CASKGGWQKLFF
>NA|TRBJ1-4|NA|TRBV7-9
TGTGCCAGCAGCCCCCCAGGGGCAGGGGTAAATGAAAAACTGTTTTTT
CASSPPGAGVNEKLFF
>TRBD1|TRBJ2-1|NA|TRBV24-1
TGTGCCACCGATGGGGGGACAGGATCAGGTGAGCAGTTCTTC
CATDGGTGSGEQFF
>NA|TRBJ1-4|NA|TRBV11-2
TGTGCCAGCAGCTCCCGTTCGGTCTTCGATCTAATGACAATGGAAAAACTGTTTTTT
CASSSRSVFDLMTMEKLFF
>NA|TRBJ1-6|many|TRBV7-9
TGTGCCAGCAGCTTAGTACGAAAAACAGGGCCGAGGAATAATTCACCCCTCCACTTT
CASSLVRKTGPRNNSPLHF
>NA|TRBJ1-1|NA|TRBV10-2
TGCGCCAGCCAGACCTCTAGGATGAACACTGAAGCTTTCTTT
CASQTSRMNTEAFF
>NA|TRBJ2-7|NA|TRBV14
TGTGCCAGCAGCCCATTGACAGGTTTCGAGCAGTACTTC
CASSPLTGFEQYF
>TRBD1|TRBJ1-6|NA|TRBV4-3
TGCGCCAGCAGCCAAGTTCCTTATGGACAGGGTTCGACACCCCTCCACTTT
CASSQVPYGQGSTPLHF
>NA|TRBJ2-5|NA|TRBV28
TGTGCCAGCAGTTTAGGTACAGGGTTTGGGGAGACCCAGTACTTC
CASSLGTGFGETQYF
>TRBD1|TRBJ1-2|NA|TRBV7-9
TGTGCCAGCAGCCCCACAGGGGGCTTGGGCTACACCTTC
CASSPTGGLGYTF
>NA|TRBJ2-1|NA|TRBV13
TGTGCCAGCAGCTTAATGGGGGCTTTCAATGAGCAGTTCTTC
CASSLMGAFNEQFF
>NA|TRBJ1-2|NA|TRBV5-5
TGTGCCAGCAGCCTGGAGACAGGACACTATGGCTACACCTTC
CASSLETGHYGYTF
>NA|TRBJ1-2|NA|TRBV5-1
TGCGCCAGCAGCCTAGGACAGAACTATGGCTACACCTTC
CASSLGQNYGYTF
>NA|TRBJ2-1|NA|TRBV15
TGTGCCACCAGCAGAGAGTCTAAATTTCCTGAGCAGTTCTTC
CATSRESKFPEQFF
>NA|TRBJ2-7|NA|TRBV28
TGTGCCAGCAGCCCTTTGAGGTACGAGCAGTACTTC
CASSPLRYEQYF
>TRBD1|TRBJ1-5|NA|TRBV7-2
TGTGCCAGCAGCCTACGGACAGGGCGCAATCAGCCCCAGCATTTT
CASSLRTGRNQPQHF
>TRBD1|TRBJ1-2|NA|TRBV3-1/TRBV3-2
TGTGCCAGCAGCCGGGGGACAGGGGGTGGCTATGGCTACACCTTC
CASSRGTGGGYGYTF
>NA|TRBJ2-3|NA|TRBV9
TGTGCCAGCAGCGTACTAGATACGCAGTATTTT
CASSVLDTQYF
>NA|TRBJ2-7|NA|TRBV5-5
TGTGCCAGCAGCGCCTATCAGGGGGGCACCTACGAGCAGTACTTC
CASSAYQGGTYEQYF
>TRBD1|TRBJ1-6|once|TRBV5-6
TGTGCCAGCAGCGCCGACAGGGGCTATAATTCACCCCTCCACTTT
CASSADRGYNSPLHF
>NA|TRBJ1-4|few|TRBV10-3
TGTGCCATCAGCCAAGGGGATGGAGCTAATGAAAAACTGTTTTTT
CAISQGDGANEKLFF
>NA|TRBJ2-7|NA|TRBV5-4
TGTGCCAGCAGCTTGGACAGAAAGATCTACGAGCAGTACTTC
CASSLDRKIYEQYF
>TRBD2|TRBJ2-1|NA|TRBV6-6
TGTGCCAGCAGTGGATCGACTAGCGGGGGGCCCAAATTTTACAATGAGCAGTTCTTC
CASSGSTSGGPKFYNEQFF
>NA|TRBJ1-1|NA|TRBV19
TGTGCCAGTAGTAATGAACCGATGGGGAGAATTATGAACACTGAAGCTTTCTTT
CASSNEPMGRIMNTEAFF
>TRBD1|TRBJ2-7|NA|TRBV5-1
TGCGCCAGCAGCTTCGGAGACAGGGCCACCTACGAGCAGTACTTC
CASSFGDRATYEQYF
>NA|TRBJ2-7|once|TRBV4-1
TGCGCCAGCAGCCAAGCGGACAGAGGGACCTACGAGCAGTACTTC
CASSQADRGTYEQYF
>NA|TRBJ2-7|NA|TRBV25-1
TGTGCCAGCAGTGAATTTCGGGTGGGCGAGCAGTACTTC
CASSEFRVGEQYF
>NA|TRBJ2-4|NA|TRBV4-3
TGCGCCAGCAGCCAAGATCGTTCTAGTACCTTAGCCAAAAACATTCAGTACTTC
CASSQDRSSTLAKNIQYF
>NA|TRBJ1-1|NA|TRBV5-1
TGCGCCAGCAGCTTCGGGACACCGGGTCTCTCAGCTTTCTTT
CASSFGTPGLSAFF